In this sample, the clone carrying this T cell receptor (beta chain) turned up a few times. What it binds is not known. The junction departs from germline at one end; a sequencing error may be responsible. The CDR3 has 14 residues. The data originate from a study of T cells after yellow fever vaccination. Whole-study results and caveats: Most primary-vaccination clones recurred post-booster (around 95% CD4, over 70% CD8). A minor fraction of clonotypes spanned both CD4 and CD8 compartments. The study found a weaker secondary response that peaked faster, day 5 versus 15.

Generation of TCR cDNA used 5'RACE template switching (which added a universal primer site and UMIs). TCRdb redid the calling of the 5' RACE reads with MiXCR, one entry per CDR3 protein. The table records hundreds of thousands of distinct CDR3 sequences, around 4% of them present only once. The clonotype comes from a man aged 18 to 30 who received the YFV17D yellow fever vaccine. The specimen was PBMCs, collected on the day of the yellow fever booster vaccination. The chain has TRBV12-3 or TRBV12-4 and TRBJ2-5, with a tentative D call TRBD2 (6 bases). CDR3 protein: CASSPGTDQGTQYF. As DNA, the CDR3 is TGTGCCAGCAGTCCCGGGACTGATCAAGGGACCCAGTACTTC.